Shown below are 14 T cell receptor beta chains from a single sample sequenced in a study of shared clonotypes between healthy human individuals (TCRdb year 2020). CD8 naive samples were CD45RO-negative cells positively selected for CCR7, giving a CD45RA+CCR7+ population that excluded TemRA cells. The method was the immunoSEQ multiplex PCR assay. Imported from immuneACCESS, the table was reduced by TCRdb to in-frame sequences with V and J called. These copies leave out some clones; in studies compared against another copy, an unresolved V gene accounts for under half, and the cause of the remainder is not known. The sample includes about 590,000 clones, with around 95% observed a single time. The ten biggest clones cover over 0.09% of the sample. Sequenced: naive CD8+ T cells sorted from blood. The cell subset or site label, read with the paper, signifies: CD45RA+CCR7+. The receptors shown here come from a woman under 40 in good health.

The chain joins TRBV28 to TRBJ1-1; perhaps TRBD1 as D (5 bases). The V gene lost 3 bases and the J gene lost 4 bases, with 15 bases spanning the gap. Looked up from germline, CDR1 is MDHEN and CDR2 is SYDVKM. The CDR3 length is 15 residues. In nucleotides, the CDR3 is TGTGCCAGCAGTTTGGGGGTATTGAGGGGCACTGAAGCTTTCTTT. Protein product: CASSLGVLRGTEAFF.

Of note for this clone: This specimen includes other DNA sequences encoding the same CDR3. This sequence joins TRBV2 and TRBJ1-5; no clear D gene. The CDR3 has 13 amino acids. The germline CDR1 and CDR2 sequences are SNHLY and FYNNEI. The ends were cut back, 0 bases at V and 6 bases at J, with 6 bases in the middle. CDR3 residues: CASSEALGQPQHF. CDR3 DNA sequence: TGTGCCAGCAGTGAAGCGCTTGGTCAGCCCCAGCATTTT.

Only one count was recorded for this clone. The CDR3 loop is CASSLRDLGEQYF. In DNA form, the CDR3 reads TGTGCCAGCAGTTTGCGGGACCTAGGGGAGCAGTACTTC. The chain has TRBV27 and TRBJ2-7, with D possibly matching TRBD2 (6 bases). The CDR3 spans 13 residues. The germline V gene has CDR1 MNHEY and CDR2 SMNVEV (reference sequence). V lost 3 bases, J lost 7 bases, and 13 bases lay in between.

The genes are TRBV7-9 and TRBJ1-1; D gene uncertain. This CDR3 comprises 15 residues. V was shortened by 2 bases and J by 6 bases, with 16 bases between the two germline ends. Per germline, CDR1 SEHNR and CDR2 FQNEAQ (reference sequence). CDR3 coding DNA: TGTGCCAGCAGCTTACACCTGCCGTACCCCCCTGAAGCTTTCTTT. Its protein product is CASSLHLPYPPEAFF.

The chain employs TRBV27 and TRBJ2-7; TRBD2 matches 12 bases. Germline V gene lookup returns CDR1 MNHEY and CDR2 SMNVEV (reference sequence). The V and J ends lost 4 bases and 0 bases, in that order; junction bases with no gene match: 7. The length of the CDR3 is 17 residues. CDR3 sequence reads: CASSSFSTSGSSYEQYF. The CDR3 coding sequence is TGTGCCAGCAGTTCCTTTTCGACTAGCGGGAGCTCCTACGAGCAGTACTTC.

The chain is built from TRBV11-1 and TRBJ2-3; D unclear. From germline, CDR1 is SGHAT and CDR2 FQDESV (reference sequence). Trimming stripped 1 base from V and 5 bases from J, with 13 bases between. The CDR3 has 15 residues. The CDR3 loop is CASSLVQSYGDTQYF. The CDR3, as DNA: TGTGCCAGCAGCTTAGTGCAGTCATATGGAGATACGCAGTATTTT.

The chain employs TRBV9 and TRBJ2-7; TRBD2 matches at 15 bases. The CDR3 contains 16 residues. The V segment lost 0 bases and the J segment 4 bases; nucleotides outside the gene matches: 2. Germline-derived CDR1 and CDR2 are SGDLS and YYNGEE. CDR3 sequence: CASSVEGTSGGYEQYF. CDR3 bases: TGTGCCAGCAGCGTAGAGGGGACTAGCGGGGGGTACGAGCAGTACTTC.

The CDR3 sequence: CASSPGRTDTQYF. For the CDR3, the DNA is TGTGCCAGCAGCCCGGGCCGCACAGATACGCAGTATTTT. This chain joins TRBV7-2 and TRBJ2-3; no clear D. Looked up from germline, CDR1 is SGHTA and CDR2 is FQGNSA. The CDR3 sequence is 13 residues long. V lost 5 bases, J lost 1 base, and 7 bases lay in between.

The V call is TRBV6-5, the J call TRBJ2-3, with TRBD2 matching over 11 bases. The CDR3 runs to 15 residues. With V trimmed by 6 bases and J by 6 bases, 8 bases remained unmatched. The V gene's germline CDR1 is MNHEY and CDR2 SVGAGI. CDR3 DNA sequence: TGTGCCAGCAGCTTCCTAGCGGGAGGAGGGGATACGCAGTATTTT. Amino acid sequence: CASSFLAGGGDTQYF.

The gene calls are TRBV13 and TRBJ2-7; TRBD1 agrees at 10 bases. Germline-derived CDR1 and CDR2 are PRHDT and FYEKMQ (reference sequence). The junction had 8 bases not matched to a gene; V was cut back by 4 bases and J by 2 bases. CDR3 length: 16 amino acids. Written as DNA, the CDR3 is TGTGCCAGCAGCTCTGGGGGACAGGGGATCCCCTACGAGCAGTACTTC. The encoded protein is CASSSGGQGIPYEQYF.

The rearrangement links TRBV5-4 to TRBJ2-7; D remains unclear. Germline V gene sequence: CDR1 SGHNT, CDR2 YYREEE (reference sequence). The CDR3 runs to 13 residues. V was cut by 0 bases and J by 5 bases, with 9 bases left in between. The CDR3 DNA reads as TGTGCCAGCAGCTTGGTCTTGGGGAACGAGCAGTACTTC. This codes for CASSLVLGNEQYF.

This clone was observed a single time. V usage is TRBV9 and J usage is TRBJ2-7; possible D gene TRBD2, 5 bases. There are 15 residues in the CDR3. V lost 0 bases and J lost 0, with 10 bases in between. The germline gives CDR1 SGDLS, CDR2 YYNGEE. The CDR3 DNA is TGTGCCAGCAGCGTAGGCCTCGGGGTCTCCTACGAGCAGTACTTC. Its translation is CASSVGLGVSYEQYF.

This sequence joins TRBV11-3 and TRBJ2-3; 10 bases agree with TRBD2. The J segment lost 3 bases and the V segment lost 5 bases, leaving 17 bases of the junction unmatched. This CDR3 has 19 amino acids. Per the germline V gene, CDR1 is SGHNT and CDR2 is YENEEA. CDR3 in amino acids: CASSPPRRSGRALTDTQYF. CDR3 bases: TGTGCCAGCAGCCCGCCCCGTAGGAGCGGGAGGGCCCTAACAGATACGCAGTATTTT.

The chain couples TRBV19 to TRBJ2-7; 7 positions agree with TRBD1. Germline assignment: CDR1 LNHDA and CDR2 SQIVND (reference sequence). This CDR3 contains 14 residues. V lost 8 bases, J lost 6 bases, and 13 bases stayed unmatched. The CDR3 loop reads CASSTGDKAGEQYF. The CDR3 nucleotides read TGTGCCAGTTCCACAGGGGATAAGGCTGGCGAGCAGTACTTC.